Presented here are 2 T cell receptor beta chains from one specimen sequenced in a study of T cell repertoires in cytomegalovirus infection. In TCRdb, the reads were re-called with MiXCR into one record per CDR3 protein. The table includes more than 350,000 distinct CDR3 sequences, 25% to 40% detected once. Sample: PBMCs. All receptors derive from a human donor in good health (CMV status not recorded). Some clones in this sample may be carry-over from other donors' samples.

The rearrangement links TRBV28 to TRBJ1-2; a weak D match, TRBD1 (6 bases). The V gene's germline CDR1 is MDHEN and CDR2 SYDVKM. V lost 5 bases to trimming and J lost 8 bases, with 15 bases between them. This CDR3 spans 13 amino acids. This CDR3 is CASSPGGAWGYTF. Written as DNA, the CDR3 is TGTGCCAGCAGTCCGGGGGGGGCTTGGGGCTACACCTTC.

The chain employs TRBV29-1 and TRBJ2-3; D is perhaps TRBD1 or TRBD2 (5 bases each). CDR1 is SQVTM and CDR2 is ANQGSEA in the germline V gene. This CDR3 is built from 15 residues. The ends were cut back, 4 bases at V and 3 bases at J, with 17 bases in the middle. CDR3 in amino acids: CSVAGTPGATDTQYF. Written as DNA, the CDR3 is TGCAGCGTTGCCGGGACCCCCGGGGCAACAGATACGCAGTATTTT.